These 19 T cell receptor beta chains were all obtained from the same sample, sequenced in a study of CD8 T cells in Susac syndrome. Random-hexamer reverse transcription was applied to roughly 0.5 to 1 ug RNA. TCRdb itself ran the immunoSEQ multiplex PCR reads through MiXCR, one entry per CDR3 protein. The sample contains roughly 150,000 distinct CDR3 sequences, around 96% of which appear only once. The sequencing sample was made of CD8+ T cells from PBMCs. The receptors were gathered from a human donor with multiple sclerosis.

Here the CDR3 reads CSATRTSGNTDTQYF. The DNA for the CDR3 is TGCAGTGCTACCAGGACTAGCGGTAACACAGATACGCAGTATTTT. V usage is TRBV20-1 and J usage is TRBJ2-3; TRBD2 agrees at 10 bases. V lost 4 bases to trimming and J lost 2 bases; unmatched junction nucleotides: 6. This CDR3 comprises 15 residues. Germline CDR1 is DFQATT and CDR2 is SNEGSKA (reference sequence).

CDR3 in DNA: TGTGCCTGCGTAGGGGGCTACAATCAGCCCCAGCATTTT. Translation: CACVGGYNQPQHF. This rearrangement joins TRBV2 to TRBJ1-5; 7 nucleotides align to TRBD1. Germline V gives CDR1 SNHLY, CDR2 FYNNEI. The junction had 7 bases not matched to a gene; V was cut back by 11 bases and J by 3 bases. This CDR3 spans 13 amino acids.

The chain joins TRBV28 to TRBJ1-2; 7 bases line up with TRBD1. This CDR3 has 15 amino acids. V trimming: 6 bases; J trimming: 5 bases; junction bases outside the gene matches: 12. CDR1 MDHEN and CDR2 SYDVKM come from the germline V gene. The CDR3 here is CASRSPNRGLYGYTF. The DNA of the CDR3 is TGTGCCAGCAGATCCCCCAACAGGGGACTGTATGGCTACACCTTC.

This rearrangement joins TRBV15 to TRBJ1-2; a weak D match, TRBD1 (5 bases). The V gene lost 3 bases and the J gene lost 4 bases, with 9 bases spanning the gap. Germline V gene data show CDR1 as LNHNV and CDR2 as YYDKDF (reference sequence). The CDR3 consists of 13 residues. The CDR3 spells CATSRRDPYGYTF. Here the CDR3 DNA reads TGTGCCACCAGCAGGCGGGACCCCTATGGCTACACCTTC.

The chain employs TRBV30 and TRBJ2-7; the D gene is possibly TRBD1 (5 bases). Germline V gene data show CDR1 as GTSNPN and CDR2 as SVGIG (reference sequence). The CDR3 spans 12 residues. The chain's CDR3 is CSARTSFYEQYF. Here the CDR3 DNA reads TGTTCCGCCCGGACAAGCTTCTACGAGCAGTACTTC. The full variable domain, rest sourced from reference TRBV30 and TRBJ2-7, is SQTIHQWPATLVQPVGSPLSLECTVEGTSNPNLYWYRQAAGRGLQLLFYSVGIGQISSEVPQNLSASRPQDRQFILSSKKLLLSDSGFYLCSARTSFYEQYFGPGTRLTVT.

This clonotype was detected only once. The rearrangement uses TRBV3-1 and TRBJ2-7; D call uncertain. Trimming shortened V by 6 bases and J by 7 bases, and 16 bases separated the two germline ends. Per germline, CDR1 LGHDT and CDR2 YNNKEL (reference sequence). This CDR3 spans 13 amino acids. The CDR3 region is CASSPPLRMEQYF. CDR3 DNA sequence: TGTGCCAGCAGTCCCCCCCTGAGGATGGAGCAGTACTTC.

The chain combines TRBV7-8 with TRBJ2-2, with D uncertain. This CDR3 is built from 16 residues. V was shortened by 0 bases and J by 4 bases, with 12 bases between the two germline ends. Germline V lookup: CDR1 SGHVS, CDR2 FQNEAQ. The CDR3 DNA sequence: TGTGCCAGCAGCTTAGCCCCTTCCGCTGGCACCGGGGAGCTGTTTTTT. Amino acid sequence: CASSLAPSAGTGELFF.

This clonotype was detected only once. The chain employs TRBV20-1 and TRBJ1-5; D might be TRBD1 (6 bases). This CDR3 is built from 14 residues. The germline gives CDR1 DFQATT, CDR2 SNEGSKA (reference sequence). Trimming cost V 6 bases and J 2 bases, with 14 bases left between them. The CDR3 bases are TGCAGTGCCAAACAGGGTAGCGGCAATCAGCCCCAGCATTTT. It codes for CSAKQGSGNQPQHF.

This chain uses TRBV20-1 with TRBJ2-6; TRBD1 aligns across 11 bases. This CDR3 has 17 amino acids. Germline CDR1 DFQATT, CDR2 SNEGSKA (reference sequence). Losses at the gene ends were 5 bases for V and 2 bases for J; bases not matched to a gene: 8. The CDR3 nucleotides read TGCAGTGCTTTTAACCGGGACAGGGGGACTGGGGCCAACGTCCTGACTTTC. This codes for CSAFNRDRGTGANVLTF.

V gene TRBV29-1 combines with J gene TRBJ2-5, with TRBD1 as a possible D gene (6 bases). CDR3 length equals 14 residues. V shed 3 bases and J shed 1 base, with 12 bases lying between them. The germline CDR1 and CDR2 sequences are SQVTM and ANQGSEA. CDR3 nucleotides: TGCAGCGTTGACGGCAGGGGTCTCCAAGAGACCCAGTACTTC. It encodes CSVDGRGLQETQYF.

The chain has TRBV10-3 and TRBJ2-5; TRBD2 matches 8 bases. The CDR3 contains 15 residues. After removal of 3 bases from V and 7 bases from J, the junction contained 10 bases not matched to a gene. Germline values: CDR1 ENHRY, CDR2 SYGVKD. The CDR3 region has the DNA TGTGCCATCAGTGATGAACTAGCGGCAAGCGGGACCCAGTACTTC. Translated: CAISDELAASGTQYF.

This sequence joins TRBV13 and TRBJ1-1; 10 bases fit TRBD1. Losses at the gene ends were 5 bases for V and 2 bases for J; bases not matched to a gene: 8. The CDR3 covers 16 residues. Looked up from germline, CDR1 is PRHDT and CDR2 is FYEKMQ (reference sequence). The CDR3 loop is CASSTGTGASNTEAFF. The CDR3 DNA sequence: TGTGCCAGCAGCACCGGGACAGGGGCCTCAAACACTGAAGCTTTCTTT.

J is TRBJ2-7 and V is TRBV28; no clear D gene. The V gene's germline CDR1 is MDHEN and CDR2 SYDVKM. V lost 1 base to trimming and J lost 3 bases, with 13 bases between them. This CDR3 has 15 residues. The CDR3 DNA reads as TGTGCCAGCAGTTTATACCTACCAGACCACTACGAGCAGTACTTC. Its protein product is CASSLYLPDHYEQYF. Looking up the rest from reference TRBV28 and TRBJ2-7 gives the full variable domain: DVKVTQSSRYLVKRTGEKVFLECVQDMDHENMFWYRQDPGLGLRLIYFSYDVKMKEKGDIPEGYSVSREKKERFSLILESASTNQTSMYLCASSLYLPDHYEQYFGPGTRLTVT.

The J gene is TRBJ2-5, the V gene TRBV12-3 or TRBV12-4, with 9 bases lining up with TRBD2. Trimming cost V 5 bases and J 4 bases; bases outside gene matches: 5. The CDR3 consists of 14 residues. CDR3 coding DNA: TGTGCCAGCAGTCCCCTAGCGGGGTTAGAGACCCAGTACTTC. Its protein is CASSPLAGLETQYF.

The chain joins TRBV20-1 to TRBJ1-1; 8 bases line up with TRBD1. V lost 4 bases and J lost 4; bases outside the gene matches: 5. CDR1 is DFQATT and CDR2 is SNEGSKA in the germline V gene (reference sequence). The CDR3 sequence is 13 residues long. The CDR3 region has the DNA TGCAGTGCTACGACAGGGGCGGGCACTGAAGCTTTCTTT. Its protein product is CSATTGAGTEAFF.

Only one count was recorded for this clonotype. The chain uses TRBV7-8 and TRBJ1-5; D not certain. The germline V and J ends were trimmed by 1 base and 9 bases, with 10 bases remaining between them. The CDR3 totals 13 residues. Germline V CDR1 and CDR2: SGHVS, FQNEAQ. The CDR3 nucleotides read TGTGCCAGCAGCTTAGAAAGGCCCGGGCCCCAGCATTTT. Its translation: CASSLERPGPQHF.

This chain uses TRBV29-1 with TRBJ2-2, with D possibly being TRBD1 (5 bases). Germline assignment: CDR1 SQVTM and CDR2 ANQGSEA. CDR3 length: 17 amino acids. The germline V and J ends were trimmed by 5 bases and 3 bases, with 22 bases remaining between them. The CDR3 sequence: CSVRNLGDDRHTGELFF. The CDR3 DNA sequence: TGCAGCGTTCGGAACCTAGGGGATGACAGACACACCGGGGAGCTGTTTTTT.

This chain links TRBV29-1 with TRBJ2-2; 8 bases align to TRBD1. The CDR3 contains 16 residues. J gave up 7 bases and V 6 bases, and 16 bases lay outside the gene matches. Germline V CDR1 and CDR2: SQVTM, ANQGSEA. The CDR3 is CSVSGLGRGLGGELFF. The CDR3 nucleotides read TGCAGCGTGTCTGGCCTGGGCAGGGGGCTTGGCGGGGAGCTGTTTTTT.

The V call is TRBV29-1, the J call TRBJ2-2; no definite D call. This CDR3 has 15 residues. V gave up 1 base and J gave up 2 bases, with 11 bases separating them. From germline, CDR1 is SQVTM and CDR2 ANQGSEA. The CDR3 bases are TGCAGCGTTGAAGTGGAACAGACTAACACCGGGGAGCTGTTTTTT. This translates into CSVEVEQTNTGELFF.